This paragraph covers one T cell receptor (beta chain) sequence. The antigen is undetermined. The data were obtained in a study of T-cell memory formation after mild COVID-19. The study, taken as a whole, reports: Most CD4+ clones that shrank were in CM and EM, while CD8+ ones turned up in EMRA.

The authors produced TCR alpha and TCR beta cDNA libraries with sample barcodes and UMIs by 5'RACE using constant-segment primers. TCRdb reprocessed the 5' RACE reads via MiXCR and lists one record per CDR3 protein. The sample comprises about 410,000 distinct CDR3 sequences, 15% to 20% of which are singletons, and around a fifth rests with the top ten. The specimen sequenced was PBMCs or a T cell subset sorted from them (not recorded which). The sequence was obtained from a young man who had mild COVID-19 (a few samples of this study predate the infection). Cell type and time point are not known.

CDR3 DNA sequence: TGTGCCAGCAGCGGGGCAGTTAACTATGGCTACACCTTC. Protein: CASSGAVNYGYTF. The chain is built from TRBV7-2 and TRBJ1-2; perhaps TRBD1 as D (5 bases). The length of the CDR3 is 13 residues. Germline V gene lookup returns CDR1 SGHTA and CDR2 FQGNSA. V gave up 5 bases and J gave up 1 base, with 8 bases separating them.